One sample yielded the 21 T cell receptor beta chains listed below, sequenced in a study of T cell responses to AZD1222 COVID-19 vaccine. TCRdb's table, derived via immunoSEQ multiplex PCR, lists solely in-frame clones and lacks some. Altogether about 90,000 clones are present, roughly 85% being singletons, with the ten largest covering about 4.5%. The starting material was peripheral blood, obtained 28 days after the second AZD1222 dose. These receptors all come from an adult who received the AZD1222 COVID-19 vaccine.

This chain's CDR3 is CASSLERGSSYEQYF. The CDR3 bases are TGTGCCAGCAGCTTGGAGCGCGGAAGCTCCTACGAGCAGTACTTC. This chain links TRBV11-2 with TRBJ2-7; D not resolved. CDR1 and CDR2 (germline): SGHAT, FQNNGV. Trimming left V 3 bases short and J 0 bases short, with 12 bases between. This CDR3 contains 15 residues.

V and J are TRBV4-1 and TRBJ1-5; TRBD1 aligns across 9 bases. The CDR3 contains 17 residues. The germline CDR1 and CDR2 sequences are MGHRA and YSYEKL. With V trimmed by 0 bases and J by 7 bases, 10 bases remained unmatched. CDR3 sequence: CASSQDPGTGFPQPQHF. Written as DNA, the CDR3 is TGCGCCAGCAGCCAAGATCCTGGGACAGGGTTTCCACAGCCCCAGCATTTT.

V usage is TRBV9 and J usage is TRBJ2-3, with a possible D match to TRBD2 (6 bases). CDR1 is SGDLS, CDR2 YYNGEE, per germline. The V gene lost 0 bases and the J gene lost 2 bases, with 13 bases spanning the gap. CDR3 length: 16 residues. This CDR3 reads CASSVATWGDTDTQYF. DNA for the CDR3: TGTGCCAGCAGCGTAGCTACGTGGGGGGACACAGATACGCAGTATTTT. The full variable domain, its missing parts supplied by reference TRBV9 and TRBJ2-3, is DSGVTQTPKHLITATGQRVTLRCSPRSGDLSVYWYQQSLDQGLQFLIQYYNGEERAKGNILERFSAQQFPDLHSELNLSSLELGDSALYFCASSVATWGDTDTQYFGPGTRLTVL.

The chain carries TRBV19 and TRBJ2-1; perhaps D is TRBD1 or TRBD2 (5 bases each). The germline V gene has CDR1 LNHDA and CDR2 SQIVND (reference sequence). The ends were cut back, 3 bases at V and 3 bases at J, with 12 bases in the middle. The CDR3 extends over 15 amino acids. The CDR3 DNA is TGTGCCAGTAGTATTGAACAGGCGGGCTACAATGAGCAGTTCTTC. Encoded protein: CASSIEQAGYNEQFF.

This clone was observed a handful of times. The rearrangement uses TRBV27 and TRBJ2-7; 9 nucleotides agree with TRBD1. This CDR3 comprises 16 residues. Germline V gene sequence: CDR1 MNHEY, CDR2 SMNVEV (reference sequence). V was clipped by 3 bases and J by 5 bases; unmatched bases: 11. The DNA of the CDR3 is TGTGCCAGCAGTTTGCACGGGACAGGGAGGCAGGACGAGCAGTACTTC. Amino acid sequence: CASSLHGTGRQDEQYF.

The chain joins TRBV14 to TRBJ2-5; no clear D. The germline V gene has CDR1 SGHDN and CDR2 FVKESK. The CDR3 has 10 residues. The V end lost 0 bases, the J end lost 7 bases, and 0 bases lay between the germline ends. The CDR3 loop is CASSQETQYF. In nucleotides, the CDR3 is TGTGCCAGCAGCCAAGAGACCCAGTACTTC. The full variable domain, completed using reference TRBV14 and TRBJ2-5, is EAGVTQFPSHSVIEKGQTVTLRCDPISGHDNLYWYRRVMGKEIKFLLHFVKESKQDESGMPNNRFLAERTGGTYSTLKVQPAELEDSGVYFCASSQETQYFGPGTRLLVL.

The V call is TRBV28, the J call TRBJ2-1; 10 bases match TRBD2. Germline assignment: CDR1 MDHEN and CDR2 SYDVKM. The CDR3 loop spans 19 amino acids. V dropped 6 bases and J dropped 5; count of bases not matched to a gene: 19. The CDR3 reads CASSLVPLGAGGSNNEQFF. The CDR3 region has the DNA TGTGCCAGCAGCCTCGTCCCACTGGGAGCGGGAGGGTCAAACAATGAGCAGTTCTTC.

V is TRBV27 and J is TRBJ2-1, with 7 bases aligning to TRBD2. The CDR3 runs 13 residues. V was clipped by 3 bases and J by 9 bases; unmatched bases: 5. Germline CDR1 MNHEY, CDR2 SMNVEV (reference sequence). The CDR3 bases are TGTGCCAGCAGTTTCTCGGGAGGAAGTGAGCAGTTCTTC. Residues: CASSFSGGSEQFF.

This sequence joins TRBV4-3 and TRBJ2-3, with 12 positions matching TRBD2. V was pared by 1 base and J by 6 bases, with 5 bases of the junction left unmatched. This CDR3 has 16 residues. Germline V gives CDR1 LGHNA, CDR2 YSLEER. This CDR3 reads CASSQGTSGIGDTQYF. The CDR3 bases are TGCGCCAGCAGCCAAGGGACTAGCGGGATAGGGGATACGCAGTATTTT.

The J gene is TRBJ1-2, the V gene TRBV29-1, with D hard to call. This CDR3 comprises 10 residues. Germline loops: CDR1 SQVTM, CDR2 ANQGSEA. The V end was cut by 7 bases, the J end by 4 bases, with 7 bases between. The CDR3 sequence is CSDDSYGYTF. CDR3 sequence (DNA): TGCAGCGACGATAGCTATGGCTACACCTTC.

The rearrangement links TRBV4-3 to TRBJ2-1; a weak D match, TRBD2 (6 bases). The CDR3 runs to 17 residues. The V end lost 1 base, the J end lost 6 bases, and 19 bases lay between the germline ends. Germline CDR1 LGHNA, CDR2 YSLEER. The CDR3 coding sequence is TGCGCCAGCAGCCAAGGGGCCTCGGGAGTCGGAGCCAATGAGCAGTTCTTC. It codes for CASSQGASGVGANEQFF.

CDR3 DNA sequence: TGTGCCAGCAGCTTATTTTCGGGTGGTGTGACTGAAGCTTTCTTT. Translated: CASSLFSGGVTEAFF. The chain links TRBV7-2 to TRBJ1-1, with unresolved D. CDR1 is SGHTA, CDR2 FQGNSA, per germline. The CDR3 is 15 residues long. V gave up 2 bases and J gave up 5 bases, with 15 bases separating them.

This clone was detected once. The chain is built from TRBV11-3 and TRBJ1-1, with D unresolved. Germline CDR1 SGHNT, CDR2 YENEEA. Between the trimmed V and J ends, which lost 2 bases and 3 bases, there was a span of 7 bases. This CDR3 comprises 13 residues. The CDR3 nucleotides read TGTGCCAGCAGCTTAAATGTCTACACTGAAGCTTTCTTT. Translated, it gives CASSLNVYTEAFF.

The chain recombines TRBV7-2 with TRBJ2-5; no definite D call. V lost 3 bases to trimming and J lost 4 bases, with 9 bases between them. CDR3 length equals 13 residues. From germline, CDR1 is SGHTA and CDR2 FQGNSA. CDR3 in amino acids: CASSFGQVETQYF. CDR3 in DNA: TGTGCCAGCAGCTTCGGGCAGGTAGAGACCCAGTACTTC.

V gene TRBV6-1 combines with J gene TRBJ2-1; D gene uncertain. Between the trimmed V and J ends, which lost 0 bases and 8 bases, there was a span of 14 bases. From germline, CDR1 is MNHNS and CDR2 SASEGT. This CDR3 has 15 residues. The CDR3 DNA reads TGTGCCAGCAGTGAAGCATCGAACCCCCTATATGAGCAGTTCTTC. It is translated as CASSEASNPLYEQFF.

This chain links TRBV5-1 with TRBJ1-1, with D perhaps TRBD1 (5 bases). The CDR3 consists of 14 residues. V was clipped by 1 base and J by 3 bases, with 10 bases between them. In germline, CDR1 is SGHRS, CDR2 YFSETQ. In DNA, the CDR3 is TGCGCCAGCAGCTTGTTCAGGGTAGACACTGAAGCTTTCTTT. Translating it yields CASSLFRVDTEAFF.

The chain recombines TRBV4-2 with TRBJ2-7, with TRBD1 matching over 8 bases. Germline loops: CDR1 LGHNA, CDR2 YNFKEQ. The junction had 6 bases not matched to a gene; V was cut back by 4 bases and J by 1 base. This CDR3 has 15 amino acids. DNA for the CDR3: TGTGCCAGCAGCCTGGACAGGGTTTCTTCCTACGAGCAGTACTTC. Protein: CASSLDRVSSYEQYF.

V is TRBV7-9 and J is TRBJ2-5, with D uncertain. Trimming left V 5 bases short and J 2 bases short, with 12 bases between. The germline V gene encodes CDR1 SEHNR and CDR2 FQNEAQ (reference sequence). There are 14 residues in the CDR3. In DNA form, the CDR3 reads TGTGCCAGCAGCCCTGAAGCCTTACAAGAGACCCAGTACTTC. Its protein is CASSPEALQETQYF.

This chain joins TRBV6-5 and TRBJ1-1; the match to TRBD1 covers 8 bases. CDR1 MNHEY and CDR2 SVGAGI come from the germline V gene. V was clipped by 6 bases and J by 1 base; unmatched bases: 4. The CDR3 has 14 amino acids. The CDR3 DNA follows: TGTGCCAGCAGGGCAGGGGGCAAGAACACTGAAGCTTTCTTT. Its translation: CASRAGGKNTEAFF.

V and J are TRBV4-1 and TRBJ2-7, with 14 bases fitting TRBD2. V gave up 1 base and J gave up 4 bases; unmatched junction bases: 3. CDR1 MGHRA and CDR2 YSYEKL come from the germline V gene. The CDR3 is 16 residues long. The CDR3: CASSQGRTSGRYEQYF. The CDR3, as DNA: TGCGCCAGCAGCCAAGGCCGGACTAGCGGGAGGTACGAGCAGTACTTC.

The chain carries TRBV5-1 and TRBJ2-5; the D gene is possibly TRBD2 (5 bases). Germline V gene lookup returns CDR1 SGHRS and CDR2 YFSETQ. The CDR3 is 16 residues long. V was trimmed by 10 bases and J by 5 bases, leaving 27 bases between them. CDR3 nucleotide sequence: TGCGCCTCAACGACCCAACCGGCGGGCCTTGGGGAGACCCAGTACTTC. Protein product: CASTTQPAGLGETQYF.